A selection of T cell receptor beta chains follows, all from one sample in a study of cytomegalovirus exposure and HLA in healthy donors. TCRdb's copy holds only in-frame clones and misses some; the assay was immunoSEQ multiplex PCR. The table shows about 37,000 clones, with about 74% occurring only once. Material: PBMCs. The origin of the receptors is a man aged 25-45 years in good health and CMV-seronegative. The CDR3 runs from the conserved cysteine through the conserved F or W. D genes are given only for firm matches. The size field is filled for only some rows; it gives once, few, many or a size class.

>TRBD1|TRBV6-1|TRBJ1-2|few
TGTGCCAGCAGTGTGGGGGGACAGGTGATAGGGGGCTACACCTTC
CASSVGGQVIGGYTF
>TRBD2|TRBV7-7|TRBJ2-5|once
TGTGCCAGCAGCTTGGCGGGTAGCGGGGGGCAAGAGACCCAGTACTTC
CASSLAGSGGQETQYF
>TRBD2|TRBV5-1|TRBJ2-7|-
TGCGCCAGCAGCCCAATGGCCGGGACTAGCCGAATGGAGCAGTACTTC
CASSPMAGTSRMEQYF
>-|TRBV6-1|TRBJ2-1|-
TGTGCCAGCAGTGATTGGGCCTTGAGCTCCTACAATGAGCAGTTCTTC
CASSDWALSSYNEQFF
>-|TRBV6-5|TRBJ1-3|-
TGTGCCAGCAGTTGGACAGCCTCTGGAAACACCATATATTTT
CASSWTASGNTIYF
>-|TRBV5-1|TRBJ2-2|few
TGCGCCAGCAGCTTGGGGGGACAGAACACCGGGGAGCTGTTTTTT
CASSLGGQNTGELFF
>TRBD1|TRBV6-1|TRBJ1-2|-
TGTGCCAGCAGTGTAGAGACGGGACAGAGCTATGGCTACACCTTC
CASSVETGQSYGYTF
>-|TRBV7-8|TRBJ2-7|-
TGTGCCAGCAGCCCCGCGGCCTACGAGCAGTACTTC
CASSPAAYEQYF
>-|TRBV19|TRBJ2-3|-
TGTGCCAGTACCCAAAACGGATTAGCGCGATCAACAGATACGCAGTATTTT
CASTQNGLARSTDTQYF
>TRBD1|TRBV2|TRBJ2-5|-
TGTGCCAGCAGTGAAGAAGGGGGCCCCCAGTACTTC
CASSEEGGPQYF
>-|TRBV27|TRBJ2-7|-
TGTGCCAGCAGTTTAGGCAGGGTTACCTACGAGCAGTACTTC
CASSLGRVTYEQYF
>-|TRBV7-6|TRBJ1-1|few
TGTGCCAGCAGCCTGGACAGCTACACTGAAGCTTTCTTT
CASSLDSYTEAFF
>TRBD1|TRBV7-8|TRBJ1-5|-
TGTGCCAGCAGCTTACAAGTTCGCGACAGGGGGCTGTGGAGCAATCAGCCCCAGCATTTT
CASSLQVRDRGLWSNQPQHF
>-|TRBV6-4|TRBJ1-1|-
TGTGCCAGCAGTGAATTCTCAGGGGCCACTGAAGCTTTCTTT
CASSEFSGATEAFF
>TRBD2|TRBV19|TRBJ2-7|once
TGTGCCACCGCGACTAGCGAGAAGTTCTACGAGCAGTACTTC
CATATSEKFYEQYF
>TRBD2|TRBV11-2|TRBJ2-3|-
TGTGCCAGCAGTCCGCCGGGACTAGGCACAGATACGCAGTATTTT
CASSPPGLGTDTQYF
>-|TRBV7-6|TRBJ2-7|-
TGTGCCAGCAGCTCGAACCGGGGGGCCTTGAGGGACGAGCAGTACTTC
CASSSNRGALRDEQYF
>-|TRBV27|TRBJ1-1|few
TGTGCCAGCAGCACGGTCGCCATGAACACTGAAGCTTTCTTT
CASSTVAMNTEAFF
>-|TRBV5-1|TRBJ2-5|-
TGCGCCAGCAGGTCTACGCGGGCGGACGGGGCCCAGTACTTC
CASRSTRADGAQYF
>TRBD2|TRBV11-3|TRBJ2-7|-
TGTGCCAGCAGCTTAGATGGGGGAGGGTTGCAGTACTTC
CASSLDGGGLQYF
>-|TRBV7-8|TRBJ1-5|-
TGTGCCAGCAGCTTAGTACGGGGGAATCAGCCCCAGCATTTT
CASSLVRGNQPQHF
>-|TRBV6-1|TRBJ2-1|-
TGTGCCAGCAGTGGGGGGAGAGGGGGCAATGAGCAGTTCTTC
CASSGGRGGNEQFF
>TRBD2|TRBV6-1|TRBJ2-7|-
TGTGCCAGCAGTGAAGGGGGAGGGTTCGACTCCTACGAGCAGTACTTC
CASSEGGGFDSYEQYF
>-|TRBV4-2|TRBJ1-1|-
TGTGCCAGCAGCCACGGGCGGGGGGGTGATGAAGCTTTCTTT
CASSHGRGGDEAFF
>-|TRBV5-1|TRBJ1-1|-
TGCGCCAGCAGCCCGGGCGCCGGGACATTGAACACTGAAGCTTTCTTT
CASSPGAGTLNTEAFF
>TRBD2|TRBV6-4|TRBJ2-3|-
TGTGCCAGCAGTGACGCAGCGGGGGGCACAGATACGCAGTATTTT
CASSDAAGGTDTQYF
>-|TRBV30|TRBJ2-2|once
TGTGCCTGGAGTAGAAAAACCCGGGGTGTTAAGGGGGTCGCCGTAACGAACACCGGGGAGCTGTTTTTT
CAWSRKTRGVKGVAVTNTGELFF
>-|TRBV9|TRBJ2-2|few
TGTGCCAGCAGAGCGGAACCGAACACCGGGGAGCTGTTTTTT
CASRAEPNTGELFF
>TRBD2|TRBV29-1|TRBJ2-7|-
TGCAGCGTTATTAGCGGGGGTTCCTACGAGCAGTACTTC
CSVISGGSYEQYF
>-|TRBV6-5|TRBJ2-2|medium-sized
TGTGCCAGCAGTTACCAGACTAGTGACACCGGGGAGCTGTTTTTT
CASSYQTSDTGELFF
>TRBD2|TRBV7-9|TRBJ2-1|-
TGTGCCTCCTCGGGACTACAAATCTACAATGAGCAGTTCTTC
CASSGLQIYNEQFF
>-|TRBV7-9|TRBJ1-1|-
TGTGCCAGCAGCTTATACGCCGGGACAAAGAACACTGAAGCTTTCTTT
CASSLYAGTKNTEAFF
>-|TRBV5-4|TRBJ2-1|-
TGTGCCAGCAGCTTGTCTCCCGGGCAGGGAAAATACAATGAGCAGTTCTTC
CASSLSPGQGKYNEQFF
>TRBD1|TRBV2|TRBJ1-1|-
TGTGCCAGCAAGGGACAGGGGGCCGTCACTGAAGCTTTCTTT
CASKGQGAVTEAFF
>TRBD1|TRBV6-5|TRBJ1-2|-
TGTGCCAGCAGCCCAGGGGGTTATGGCTACACCTTC
CASSPGGYGYTF
>-|TRBV5-4|TRBJ1-2|-
TGTGCCAGCAGCTTGCCTTCGAGTCAGGGTGGCGGCTACACCTTC
CASSLPSSQGGGYTF
>-|TRBV19|TRBJ1-5|medium-sized
TGTGCCAGTAGTTGGGCAGGGCTTCAGCCCCAGCATTTT
CASSWAGLQPQHF
>-|TRBV27|TRBJ1-1|few
TGTGCCAGCAGTTTAGGTATGGGAAGCGGAGCTTTCTTT
CASSLGMGSGAFF
>-|TRBV7-2|TRBJ1-2|-
TGTGCCAGCAGCCCCGCCGGGGGTTACGGCTACACCTTC
CASSPAGGYGYTF
>-|TRBV27|TRBJ2-4|-
TGTGCCAGCAGTTTAAAAGGAGGTCCGCTAGCCAAAAACATTCAGTACTTC
CASSLKGGPLAKNIQYF
>TRBD2|TRBV2|TRBJ2-5|-
TGTGCCAGCAGGGCCAGACTAGCGGGAGACGAGACCCAGTACTTC
CASRARLAGDETQYF